Listed below are T cell receptor beta chains from one sample, sequenced in a study of blood T cells in healthy people across ages. In TCRdb, the 5' RACE reads were re-called with MiXCR into one record per CDR3 protein. The sample has about 770,000 distinct CDR3 sequences, approximately 44% seen once. Specimen: blood. These TCRs come from a man between 60 and 70 years old in good health. The conserved cysteine and the conserved F or W are not part of the CDR3 here. D genes are given only for firm matches.

v_gene	d_gene	j_gene	CDR3aa
TRBV6-2/TRBV6-3	NA	TRBJ2-1	ASSYLGGRNSYNEQF
TRBV4-3	NA	TRBJ1-2	ASSQNQGSYYGYT
TRBV6-5	TRBD1	TRBJ1-2	ASSYTETGGAGYT
TRBV12-3/TRBV12-4	NA	TRBJ1-2	ASREGIGNYGYT
TRBV25-1	NA	TRBJ2-3	ASGDTDTLY
TRBV20-1	NA	TRBJ2-1	SASGLPYNEQF
TRBV7-2	NA	TRBJ2-5	ASSLIFQDEQETQY
TRBV7-9	NA	TRBJ1-4	ASSSSQVPNEKLF
TRBV4-3	NA	TRBJ1-2	ASSQDSPGAGCGYT
TRBV9	TRBD2	TRBJ2-1	ASSPTPSGSYNEQF
TRBV10-3	NA	TRBJ1-4	AIRQGPGNEKLF
TRBV5-1	NA	NA	ASSYTSSGETQY
TRBV7-6	TRBD1	TRBJ2-7	ASSLRGTGDEQY
TRBV6-5	TRBD1	TRBJ2-5	ASSYGRTGGETQY
TRBV5-1	NA	TRBJ2-3	ASRITSSGTDTQY
TRBV7-9	TRBD2	TRBJ2-7	ASSLNAGGLYEQY
TRBV9	NA	TRBJ2-3	ASSVTRNAPWDTQY
TRBV7-2	TRBD2	NA	ASSPNSGGETQY
TRBV18	NA	TRBJ2-2	ASSARTENTGELF
TRBV9	TRBD1	TRBJ2-1	ASSVRDRKYNEQF
TRBV5-6	NA	NA	ASSGETADEQY
TRBV18	NA	TRBJ2-3	ASSPAAMDTQY
TRBV20-1	NA	TRBJ1-6	SALKGQGTPLH
TRBV29-1	TRBD2	TRBJ2-5	SAGGDTEQY
TRBV14	NA	TRBJ1-1	ASSQDLYTEAF
TRBV20-1	TRBD2	TRBJ2-3	GAAASGGASDTQY
TRBV7-2	NA	TRBJ1-2	ASSPRPAGATGYT
TRBV20-1	TRBD1	TRBJ1-2	SATQGAYGYT
TRBV7-2	TRBD2	TRBJ2-3	AGSLRLAGAYSTDTQY
TRBV5-6	NA	NA	ASSFGDGYEQY
TRBV7-2	NA	TRBJ2-3	ASSRRTVTDTQY
TRBV7-2	TRBD1	TRBJ2-1	ASSAAGTGANEQF
TRBV7-2	NA	TRBJ2-7	ASRLQGSYEQY
TRBV7-9	TRBD1	TRBJ2-6	ASSLTGALGANVLT
TRBV5-1	NA	TRBJ1-4	ASSLEQPTNEKLF
TRBV15	NA	TRBJ2-5	ATNRDLTPETQY
TRBV7-9	NA	TRBJ2-7	ASSVQREQY
TRBV4-1	TRBD1	TRBJ1-5	ASSQELGHRGAIWVQPQH
TRBV12-3/TRBV12-4	NA	TRBJ1-6	ASSLRGNNSPLH
TRBV7-2	NA	TRBJ1-2	ASSLDFTAYGYT
TRBV24-1	NA	TRBJ1-4	ATSDARPGDEKLF
TRBV3-1	TRBD1	TRBJ2-7	ASSLSDRGHHEQY
TRBV9	NA	TRBJ2-3	ASSVGGADTDTQY
TRBV7-2	NA	TRBJ1-2	ASSPQGSDYT
TRBV9	TRBD2	TRBJ2-5	ASSVSSGAQETQY
TRBV3-1	TRBD1	TRBJ1-2	ASSQDPGQGARGYT
TRBV21-1	NA	TRBJ1-4	ASSKDEKLF
TRBV4-3	NA	TRBJ1-2	ASSPRGYGLGYT
TRBV30	NA	TRBJ2-5	AWSPMGLPLPQETQY
TRBV7-6	NA	TRBJ2-1	ASSPVLDSPFYNEQF
TRBV6-2/TRBV6-3	TRBD2	TRBJ2-1	ASTSAPGRTSGGASSYNEQF
TRBV7-9	NA	TRBJ1-1	ASSPPWAGRNAEAF
TRBV5-5	NA	TRBJ2-2	ASSWGDLRTGELF
TRBV5-6	TRBD1	TRBJ2-1	ASSPITGGQF
TRBV7-6	TRBD2	TRBJ2-7	ASSARLAGGPTDEQY
TRBV4-1	NA	TRBJ2-6	ASSQPGLNSGANVLT
TRBV7-2	TRBD1	TRBJ1-6	ASSLARTGWISSPLH